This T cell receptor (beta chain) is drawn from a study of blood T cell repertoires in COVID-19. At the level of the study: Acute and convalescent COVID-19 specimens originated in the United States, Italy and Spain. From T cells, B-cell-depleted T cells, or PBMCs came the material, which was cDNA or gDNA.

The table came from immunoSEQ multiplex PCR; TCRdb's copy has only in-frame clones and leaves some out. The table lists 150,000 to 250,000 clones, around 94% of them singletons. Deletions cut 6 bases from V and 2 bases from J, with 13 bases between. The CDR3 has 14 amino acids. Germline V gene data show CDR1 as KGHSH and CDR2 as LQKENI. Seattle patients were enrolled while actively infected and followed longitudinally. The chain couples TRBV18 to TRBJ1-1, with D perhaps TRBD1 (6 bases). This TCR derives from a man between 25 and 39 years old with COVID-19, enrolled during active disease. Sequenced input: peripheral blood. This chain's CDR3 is CASSAGTFNTEAFF. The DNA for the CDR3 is TGTGCCAGCTCGGCCGGGACATTTAACACTGAAGCTTTCTTT.